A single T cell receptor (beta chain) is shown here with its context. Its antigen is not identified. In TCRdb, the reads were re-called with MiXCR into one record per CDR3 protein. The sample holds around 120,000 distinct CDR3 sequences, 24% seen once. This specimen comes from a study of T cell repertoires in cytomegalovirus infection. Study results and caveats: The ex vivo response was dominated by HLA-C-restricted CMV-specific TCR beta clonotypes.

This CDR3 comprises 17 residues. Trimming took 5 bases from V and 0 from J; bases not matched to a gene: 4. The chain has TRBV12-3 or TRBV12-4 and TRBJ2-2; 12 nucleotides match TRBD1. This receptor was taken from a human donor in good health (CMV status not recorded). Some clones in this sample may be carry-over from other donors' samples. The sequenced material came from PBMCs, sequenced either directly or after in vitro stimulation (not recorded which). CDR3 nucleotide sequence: TGTGCCAGCAGTCGCCGGGACAGGGGGCCGAACACCGGGGAGCTGTTTTTT. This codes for CASSRRDRGPNTGELFF.